This T cell receptor (beta chain) derives from a study of cytomegalovirus exposure and HLA in healthy donors. The study, taken as a whole, reports: Previously analyzed data showed that most TCR beta V segments were productive at a frequency of about 87% or about 30%.

Germline V gene lookup returns CDR1 SGHDT and CDR2 YYEEEE. The CDR3 is 17 amino acids. V dropped 3 bases and J dropped 0 bases, with 13 bases sitting between them. In regard to this clone: Its antigen is unidentified.

PCR amplification relied on 60 Vbeta primers (plus 13 Jbeta primers). Sequencing was performed with immunoSEQ multiplex PCR; in TCRdb, only in-frame clones are kept and a portion is missing. The data contain fewer than 250,000 clones, about four fifths of them singletons. The material sequenced was PBMCs. The chain recombines TRBV5-6 with TRBJ1-6; perhaps TRBD1 as D (5 bases). The receptor was derived from a man in his late teens or twenties in good health and CMV-seronegative. This CDR3 is CASSSPTVSSYNSPLHF. The CDR3 bases are TGTGCCAGCAGCTCACCGACAGTTAGCTCCTATAATTCACCCCTCCACTTT.